This T cell receptor beta chain was captured in a study of CD8 T cells in Susac syndrome. When the RNA was reverse transcribed, random hexamers were used with an input of about 0.5 to 1 ug. The amplification used immunoSEQ multiplex PCR on TCR beta CDR3; it spanned 54 Vbeta and 13 Jbeta. TCRdb analysed the immunoSEQ multiplex PCR reads with MiXCR anew, one entry per CDR3 protein. The top ten clones hold roughly 0.084% of a sample with 140,000 to 150,000 distinct CDR3 sequences, 95% of them seen once. V gave up 5 bases and J gave up 8 bases, with 22 bases separating them. The CDR3 covers 16 residues. Sequencing used CD4+ T cells from PBMCs. The V gene is TRBV12-3 or TRBV12-4, the J gene TRBJ2-4; tentative D call: TRBD2 (7 bases). The clonotype was recovered from a human donor with Susac syndrome. The CDR3 nucleotides read TGTGCCAGCAGTCCCCGGGGGAGGGGGGGCACAGACATTCAGTACTTC. Its translation: CASSPRGRGGTDIQYF.